This T cell receptor (beta chain) was documented in a study of blood T cell repertoires in COVID-19. In the study overall: Samples came from the United States, Italy and Spain, spanning acute and convalescent COVID-19. T cells, B-cell-depleted T cells, or PBMCs provided the cDNA or gDNA that served as material.

Recruits, aged about 18 to 90 years, lived in around 24 US areas. This clone was observed a few times. Germline V gene sequence: CDR1 ENHRY, CDR2 SYGVKD. The germline V and J ends were trimmed by 0 bases and 12 bases, with 9 bases remaining between them. CDR3 size: 12 residues. The protocol was immunoSEQ multiplex PCR, while the TCRdb copy is restricted to in-frame clones and leaves out a portion. Among fewer than 250,000 clones listed, roughly 86% were seen once. This receptor was identified in a woman in her thirties or forties in a cohort exposed to, infected with or recovered from COVID-19 (not recorded which). Sequenced sample: PBMCs or T cells enriched from blood (not recorded which). This rearrangement joins TRBV10-3 to TRBJ2-1; D might be TRBD2 (5 bases). The CDR3: CAISESGDAQFF. CDR3 nucleotides: TGTGCCATCAGTGAGTCGGGAGACGCGCAGTTCTTC.